Listed below are T cell receptor beta chains from one sample, sequenced in a study of shared clonotypes between healthy human individuals. Assay: immunoSEQ multiplex PCR; the TCRdb copy retains only in-frame clones and omits some. The table has around 1.5 million clones, 95% to 99% seen once. The material sequenced was naive CD4+ T cells sorted from blood. These TCRs come from a man in his thirties or forties in good health. CDR3s include the opening cysteine and the closing phenylalanine or tryptophan. The order of the fields is clone size, J gene, V gene, D gene, CDR3 DNA, CDR3 protein. A D gene is named only where the DNA matches it firmly. Some rows have no size entry. The others give once, few or many, or a class for an expanded clone.

abundance: .
j_gene: TRBJ2-7
v_gene: TRBV28
d_gene: .
CDR3nt: TGTGCCAGCAGTTCCGGAGACCAGACTCTCTTCTACGAGCAGTACTTC
CDR3aa: CASSSGDQTLFYEQYF

abundance: .
j_gene: TRBJ1-5
v_gene: TRBV28
d_gene: .
CDR3nt: TGTGCCAGCACGGGCAGGGGCTTCCAGCCCCAGCATTTT
CDR3aa: CASTGRGFQPQHF

abundance: .
j_gene: TRBJ2-1
v_gene: TRBV4-1
d_gene: TRBD1
CDR3nt: TGCGCCAGCAGCCAAGAGGGGGACAGGGTTGTCGGTGAGCAGTTCTTC
CDR3aa: CASSQEGDRVVGEQFF

abundance: .
j_gene: TRBJ1-4
v_gene: TRBV9
d_gene: .
CDR3nt: TGTGCCAGCAGCGTAATTCCAGGGCGTGAAAAACTGTTTTTT
CDR3aa: CASSVIPGREKLFF

abundance: .
j_gene: TRBJ2-2
v_gene: TRBV14
d_gene: .
CDR3nt: TGTGCCAGCAGCCAGTCAGGGGCCGGGGAGCTGTTTTTT
CDR3aa: CASSQSGAGELFF

abundance: .
j_gene: TRBJ1-1
v_gene: TRBV12-5
d_gene: .
CDR3nt: TGTGCTAGTCTGGGTGGACGTATGAACACTGAAGCTTTCTTT
CDR3aa: CASLGGRMNTEAFF

abundance: .
j_gene: TRBJ2-7
v_gene: TRBV29-1
d_gene: TRBD2
CDR3nt: TGCAGCGTTGATCCCGGGACTAGCGGGATCAACGAGCAGTACTTC
CDR3aa: CSVDPGTSGINEQYF

abundance: .
j_gene: TRBJ2-5
v_gene: TRBV7-9
d_gene: .
CDR3nt: TGTGCCAGCAGCTCCTGGACAGGGAGGGACGGAGAGACCCAGTACTTC
CDR3aa: CASSSWTGRDGETQYF

abundance: once
j_gene: TRBJ2-3
v_gene: TRBV30
d_gene: .
CDR3nt: TGTGCCTGGACCACAGGGTCCACAGATACGCAGTATTTT
CDR3aa: CAWTTGSTDTQYF

abundance: .
j_gene: TRBJ2-1
v_gene: TRBV9
d_gene: TRBD2
CDR3nt: TGTGCCAGCAGCGTAGTGGCTAGCGGGAGTGTTGGGCAGTTCTTC
CDR3aa: CASSVVASGSVGQFF

abundance: .
j_gene: TRBJ2-1
v_gene: TRBV10-2
d_gene: TRBD1
CDR3nt: TGCGCCAGCAGTGAGGGGATGACAGGGTCGTTCTACAATGAGCAGTTCTTC
CDR3aa: CASSEGMTGSFYNEQFF

abundance: .
j_gene: TRBJ1-4
v_gene: TRBV5-4
d_gene: .
CDR3nt: TGTGCCAGCAGCTTGGCCTTGAATGAAAAACTGTTTTTT
CDR3aa: CASSLALNEKLFF

abundance: .
j_gene: TRBJ2-1
v_gene: TRBV25-1
d_gene: .
CDR3nt: TGTGCCAGCAGTGGAGTCTCGAGCTCCTACAATGAGCAGTTCTTC
CDR3aa: CASSGVSSSYNEQFF

abundance: once
j_gene: TRBJ2-7
v_gene: TRBV10-3
d_gene: TRBD2
CDR3nt: TGTGCCATCAGTGTTGGGACTAGCCGGGTGCAGTACTTC
CDR3aa: CAISVGTSRVQYF

abundance: .
j_gene: TRBJ1-5
v_gene: TRBV29-1
d_gene: TRBD1
CDR3nt: TGCAGCGTAGAGACAGGGGAAAATCAGCCCCAGCATTTT
CDR3aa: CSVETGENQPQHF

abundance: .
j_gene: TRBJ2-5
v_gene: TRBV5-4
d_gene: TRBD1
CDR3nt: TGTGCCAGCAGCAACCCCGGGACAGGGGGCCCTCAAGAGACCCAGTACTTC
CDR3aa: CASSNPGTGGPQETQYF

abundance: .
j_gene: TRBJ2-1
v_gene: TRBV5-1
d_gene: TRBD1
CDR3nt: TGCGCCAGCAGACAGGGGGCAGGCAATGAGCAGTTCTTC
CDR3aa: CASRQGAGNEQFF

abundance: once
j_gene: TRBJ2-5
v_gene: TRBV5-1
d_gene: .
CDR3nt: TGCGCCAGCAGCTTGTCAGTAAAAGTGGGAGAGACCCAGTACTTC
CDR3aa: CASSLSVKVGETQYF

abundance: .
j_gene: TRBJ2-1
v_gene: TRBV5-1
d_gene: TRBD1
CDR3nt: TGCGCCAGCAGCACGCAAAGGACAGGCTACAATGAGCAGTTCTTC
CDR3aa: CASSTQRTGYNEQFF

abundance: .
j_gene: TRBJ2-1
v_gene: TRBV18
d_gene: TRBD2
CDR3nt: TGTGCCAGCTCACCACAAGTTGGTCTGCTAGCGGGAGATAAGAGACGCAATGAGCAGTTCTTC
CDR3aa: CASSPQVGLLAGDKRRNEQFF

abundance: once
j_gene: TRBJ2-7
v_gene: TRBV15
d_gene: .
CDR3nt: TGTGCCACCAGCAGAGATCGGGGTTCTGGCTACGAGCAGTACTTC
CDR3aa: CATSRDRGSGYEQYF

abundance: .
j_gene: TRBJ2-1
v_gene: TRBV14
d_gene: TRBD2
CDR3nt: TGTGCCAGCAGCCAAAATTTCCTAGCGGGGCCTTACAATGAGCAGTTCTTC
CDR3aa: CASSQNFLAGPYNEQFF

abundance: .
j_gene: TRBJ2-3
v_gene: TRBV5-6
d_gene: TRBD1
CDR3nt: TGTGCCAGCAGCTTTACGCCGACAGGGGCTGCAGATACGCAGTATTTT
CDR3aa: CASSFTPTGAADTQYF

abundance: .
j_gene: TRBJ2-7
v_gene: TRBV9
d_gene: TRBD1
CDR3nt: TGTGCCAGCAGCCCCCGTTGGCAGGGGGCCTACGAGCAGTACTTC
CDR3aa: CASSPRWQGAYEQYF

abundance: .
j_gene: TRBJ2-2
v_gene: TRBV21-1
d_gene: .
CDR3nt: TGTGCCAGCAGTAACTCGGGACTAGCGGGAGTTAGTACCGGGGAGCTGTTTTTT
CDR3aa: CASSNSGLAGVSTGELFF

abundance: .
j_gene: TRBJ1-2
v_gene: TRBV28
d_gene: .
CDR3nt: TGTGCCAGCAGTTTGGCGGGGGCGCAAGGCTATGGCTACACCTTC
CDR3aa: CASSLAGAQGYGYTF

abundance: .
j_gene: TRBJ2-7
v_gene: TRBV6-5
d_gene: .
CDR3nt: TGTGCCAGCAGTTACGTTTTCCGGGGCGAGCAGTACTTC
CDR3aa: CASSYVFRGEQYF

abundance: .
j_gene: TRBJ1-2
v_gene: TRBV27
d_gene: TRBD1
CDR3nt: TGTGCCAGCAGTCCTCGTTACGGGACAGTCTATGGCTACACCTTC
CDR3aa: CASSPRYGTVYGYTF

abundance: .
j_gene: TRBJ2-3
v_gene: TRBV5-1
d_gene: .
CDR3nt: TGCGCCAGCAGCTTGGGGTTTCTTGGGGATACGCAGTATTTT
CDR3aa: CASSLGFLGDTQYF

abundance: once
j_gene: TRBJ2-5
v_gene: TRBV5-1
d_gene: TRBD1
CDR3nt: TGCGCCAGCAGCGCCCCGACAGGGTCCCAAGAGACCCAGTACTTC
CDR3aa: CASSAPTGSQETQYF

abundance: .
j_gene: TRBJ2-5
v_gene: TRBV7-6
d_gene: .
CDR3nt: TGTGCCAGCAGCTGGCTAGCGTCCGAGACCCAGTACTTC
CDR3aa: CASSWLASETQYF

abundance: .
j_gene: TRBJ2-3
v_gene: TRBV4-3
d_gene: TRBD2
CDR3nt: TGCGCCAGCAGCCAAGAAGCGCCTAGCGGCTTCACAGATACGCAGTATTTT
CDR3aa: CASSQEAPSGFTDTQYF

abundance: once
j_gene: TRBJ1-2
v_gene: TRBV5-1
d_gene: .
CDR3nt: TGCGCCAGCAGCCTGGGTCTGGGGAGAGGCTATGGCTACACCTTC
CDR3aa: CASSLGLGRGYGYTF

abundance: .
j_gene: TRBJ2-7
v_gene: TRBV2
d_gene: .
CDR3nt: TGTGCCAGCCTTGGGGGGTACGAGCAGTACTTC
CDR3aa: CASLGGYEQYF

abundance: .
j_gene: TRBJ2-4
v_gene: TRBV6-5
d_gene: .
CDR3nt: TGTGCCAGCAGTTACAGTTCCGGGGCCAAAAACATTCAGTACTTC
CDR3aa: CASSYSSGAKNIQYF

abundance: once
j_gene: TRBJ2-1
v_gene: TRBV7-9
d_gene: TRBD2
CDR3nt: TGTGCCAGCAGCTTAAGGACTAGCTTTCTCTATGAGCAGTTCTTC
CDR3aa: CASSLRTSFLYEQFF

abundance: .
j_gene: TRBJ2-1
v_gene: TRBV2
d_gene: .
CDR3nt: TGTGCCAGCAGGGCCGGGAGTGACTCCTACAATGAGCAGTTCTTC
CDR3aa: CASRAGSDSYNEQFF

abundance: .
j_gene: TRBJ2-3
v_gene: TRBV10-3
d_gene: TRBD1
CDR3nt: TGTGCCACCCGGGACAGGGGGCTAGGCACAGATACGCAGTATTTT
CDR3aa: CATRDRGLGTDTQYF

abundance: .
j_gene: TRBJ2-7
v_gene: TRBV9
d_gene: TRBD2
CDR3nt: TGTGCCAGCAGCGGGGGACTAGCGGGAGTCGAGCAGTACTTC
CDR3aa: CASSGGLAGVEQYF

abundance: .
j_gene: TRBJ2-7
v_gene: TRBV5-4
d_gene: TRBD2
CDR3nt: TGTGCCAGCAGCTTGGCTGGCGGGAGGTTTGAGGGGCAGTACTTC
CDR3aa: CASSLAGGRFEGQYF

abundance: .
j_gene: TRBJ2-5
v_gene: TRBV5-6
d_gene: TRBD1
CDR3nt: TGTGCCAGCAGCTATCGGGACAGGGGGCGAGAGACCCAGTACTTC
CDR3aa: CASSYRDRGRETQYF

abundance: once
j_gene: TRBJ2-1
v_gene: TRBV27
d_gene: .
CDR3nt: TGTGCCAGCAGTTTACAGGTCGGTGGGGGTGAGCAGTTCTTC
CDR3aa: CASSLQVGGGEQFF

abundance: .
j_gene: TRBJ1-1
v_gene: TRBV6-5
d_gene: .
CDR3nt: TGTGCCAGCAAATTTTCCCACTCACTGAACACTGAAGCTTTCTTT
CDR3aa: CASKFSHSLNTEAFF